This T cell receptor (beta chain) originates from a study of cytomegalovirus exposure and HLA in healthy donors. This CDR3 spans 16 amino acids. J gave up 5 bases and V 5 bases, and 9 bases lay outside the gene matches. Germline V gene lookup returns CDR1 SGHNT and CDR2 YENEEA. In the PCR, 60 Vbeta and 13 Jbeta primers were used. Sequencing was performed with immunoSEQ multiplex PCR; in TCRdb, only in-frame clones are kept and a portion is missing. The repertoire holds around 170,000 clones, approximately 78% seen once, with 1.4% in the top ten. The sequenced sample was PBMCs. This rearrangement joins TRBV11-3 to TRBJ2-2; 9 bases align to TRBD1. The TCR sequence derives from a male donor in good health and CMV-seronegative. The CDR3 DNA is TGTGCCAGCAGCCCCCCGGGGACAGGGTTTACCGGGGAGCTGTTTTTT. Translating it yields CASSPPGTGFTGELFF.